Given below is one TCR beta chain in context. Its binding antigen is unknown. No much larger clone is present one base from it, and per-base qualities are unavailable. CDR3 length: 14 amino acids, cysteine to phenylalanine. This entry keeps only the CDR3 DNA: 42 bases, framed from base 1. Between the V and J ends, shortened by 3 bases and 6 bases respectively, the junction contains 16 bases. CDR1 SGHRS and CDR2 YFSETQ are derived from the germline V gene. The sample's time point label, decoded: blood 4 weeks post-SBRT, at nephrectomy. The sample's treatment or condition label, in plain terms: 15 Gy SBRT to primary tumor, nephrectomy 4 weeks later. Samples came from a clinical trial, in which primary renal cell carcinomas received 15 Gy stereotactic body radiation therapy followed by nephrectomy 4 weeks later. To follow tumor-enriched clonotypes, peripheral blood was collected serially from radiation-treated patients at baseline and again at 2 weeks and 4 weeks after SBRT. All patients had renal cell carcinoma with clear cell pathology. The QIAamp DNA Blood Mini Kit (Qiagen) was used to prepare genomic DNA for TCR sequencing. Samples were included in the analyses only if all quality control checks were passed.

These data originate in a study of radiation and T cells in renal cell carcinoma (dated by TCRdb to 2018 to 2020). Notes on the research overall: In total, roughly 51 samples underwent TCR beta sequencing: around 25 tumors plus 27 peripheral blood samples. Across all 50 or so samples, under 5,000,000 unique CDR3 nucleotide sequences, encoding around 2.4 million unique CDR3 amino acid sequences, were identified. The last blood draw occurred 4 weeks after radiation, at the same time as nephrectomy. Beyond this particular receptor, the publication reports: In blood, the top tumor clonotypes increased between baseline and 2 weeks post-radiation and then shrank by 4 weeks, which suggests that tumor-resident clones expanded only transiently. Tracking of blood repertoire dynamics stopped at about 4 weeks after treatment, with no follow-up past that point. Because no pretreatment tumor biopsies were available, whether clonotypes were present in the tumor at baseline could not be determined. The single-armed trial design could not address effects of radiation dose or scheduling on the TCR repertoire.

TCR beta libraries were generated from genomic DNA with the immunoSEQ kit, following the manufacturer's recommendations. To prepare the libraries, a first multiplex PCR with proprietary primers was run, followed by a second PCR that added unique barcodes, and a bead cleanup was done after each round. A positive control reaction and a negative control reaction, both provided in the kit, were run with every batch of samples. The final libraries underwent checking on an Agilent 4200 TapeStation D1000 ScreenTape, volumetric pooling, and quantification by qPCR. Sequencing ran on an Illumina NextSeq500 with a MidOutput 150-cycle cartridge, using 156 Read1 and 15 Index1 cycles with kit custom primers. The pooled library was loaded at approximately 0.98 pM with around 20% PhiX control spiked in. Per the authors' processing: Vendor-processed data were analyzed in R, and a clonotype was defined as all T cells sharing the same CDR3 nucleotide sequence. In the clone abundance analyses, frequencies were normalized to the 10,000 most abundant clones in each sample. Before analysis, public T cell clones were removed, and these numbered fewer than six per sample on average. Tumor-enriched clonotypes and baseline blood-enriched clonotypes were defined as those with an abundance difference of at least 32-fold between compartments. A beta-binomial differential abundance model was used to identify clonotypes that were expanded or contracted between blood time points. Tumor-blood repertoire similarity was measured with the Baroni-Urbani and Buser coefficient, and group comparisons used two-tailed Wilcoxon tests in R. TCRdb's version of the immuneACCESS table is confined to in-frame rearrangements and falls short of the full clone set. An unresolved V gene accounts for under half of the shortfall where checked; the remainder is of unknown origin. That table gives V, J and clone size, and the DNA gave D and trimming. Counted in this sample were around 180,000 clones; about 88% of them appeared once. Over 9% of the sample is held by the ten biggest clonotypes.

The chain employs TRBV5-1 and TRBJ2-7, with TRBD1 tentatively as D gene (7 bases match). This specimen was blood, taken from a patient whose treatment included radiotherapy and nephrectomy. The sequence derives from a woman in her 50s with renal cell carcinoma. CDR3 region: CASSSGGRFGEQYF. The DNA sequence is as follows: TGCGCCAGCAGCTCAGGGGGGAGGTTTGGCGAGCAGTACTTC. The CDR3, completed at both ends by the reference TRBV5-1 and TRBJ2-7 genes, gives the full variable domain KAGVTQTPRYLIKTRGQQVTLSCSPISGHRSVSWYQQTPGQGLQFLFEYFSETQRNKGNFPGRFSGRQFSNSRSEMNVSTLELGDSALYLCASSSGGRFGEQYFGPGTRLTVT.